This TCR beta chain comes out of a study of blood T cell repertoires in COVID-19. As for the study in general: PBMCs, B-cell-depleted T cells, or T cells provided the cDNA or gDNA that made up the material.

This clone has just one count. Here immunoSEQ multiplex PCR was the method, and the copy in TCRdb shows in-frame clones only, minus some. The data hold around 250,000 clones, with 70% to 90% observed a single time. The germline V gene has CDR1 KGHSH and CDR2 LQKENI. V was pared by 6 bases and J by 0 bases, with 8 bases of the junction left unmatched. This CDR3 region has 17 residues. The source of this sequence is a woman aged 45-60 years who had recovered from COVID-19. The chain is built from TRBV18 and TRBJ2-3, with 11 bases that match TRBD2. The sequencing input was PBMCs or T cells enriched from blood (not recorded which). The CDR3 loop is CASSPPSGRSSTDTQYF. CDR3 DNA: TGTGCCAGCTCCCCCCCTAGCGGGAGGTCCAGCACAGATACGCAGTATTTT.